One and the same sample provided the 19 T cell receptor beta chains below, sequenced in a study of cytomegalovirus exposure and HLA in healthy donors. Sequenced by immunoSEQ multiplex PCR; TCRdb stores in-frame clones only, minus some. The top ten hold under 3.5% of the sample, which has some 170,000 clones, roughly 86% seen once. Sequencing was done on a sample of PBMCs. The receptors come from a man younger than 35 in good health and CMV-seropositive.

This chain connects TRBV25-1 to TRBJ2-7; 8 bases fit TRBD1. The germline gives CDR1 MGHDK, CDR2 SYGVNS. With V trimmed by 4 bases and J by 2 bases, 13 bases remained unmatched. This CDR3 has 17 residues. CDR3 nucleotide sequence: TGTGCCAGCAGTGGTCCCGGGTGGGGACAGGTACCCTACGAGCAGTACTTC. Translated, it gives CASSGPGWGQVPYEQYF.

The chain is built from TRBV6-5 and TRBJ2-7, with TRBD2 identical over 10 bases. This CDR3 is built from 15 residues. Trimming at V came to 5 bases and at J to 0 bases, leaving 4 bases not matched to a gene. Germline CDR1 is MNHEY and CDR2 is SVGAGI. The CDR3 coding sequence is TGTGCCAGCAGTCCACTAGCGGGGAGCTCCTACGAGCAGTACTTC. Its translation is CASSPLAGSSYEQYF.

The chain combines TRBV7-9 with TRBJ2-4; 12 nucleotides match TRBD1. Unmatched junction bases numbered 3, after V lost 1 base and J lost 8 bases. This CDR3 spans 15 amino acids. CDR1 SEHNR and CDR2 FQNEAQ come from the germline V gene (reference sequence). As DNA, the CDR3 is TGTGCCAGCAGCTTAGGAGGGACAGGGGGCCACATTCAGTACTTC. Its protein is CASSLGGTGGHIQYF.

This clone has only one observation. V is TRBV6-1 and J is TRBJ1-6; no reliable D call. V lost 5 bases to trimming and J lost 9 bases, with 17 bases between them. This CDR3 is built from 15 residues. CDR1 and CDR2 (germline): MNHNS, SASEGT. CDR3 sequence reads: CASSLGGPRGSPLHF. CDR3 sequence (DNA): TGTGCCAGCAGTTTGGGCGGACCCCGGGGTTCACCCCTCCACTTT.

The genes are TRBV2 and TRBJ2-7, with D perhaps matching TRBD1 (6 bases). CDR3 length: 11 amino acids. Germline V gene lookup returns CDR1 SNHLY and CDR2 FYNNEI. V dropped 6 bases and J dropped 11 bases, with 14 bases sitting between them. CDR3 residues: CASSVNRVEYF. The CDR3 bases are TGTGCCAGCAGCGTTAACAGGGTGGAGTACTTC.

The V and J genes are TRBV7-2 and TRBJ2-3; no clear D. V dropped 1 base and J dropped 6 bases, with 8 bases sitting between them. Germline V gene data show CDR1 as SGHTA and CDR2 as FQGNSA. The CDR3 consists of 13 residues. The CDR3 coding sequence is TGTGCCAGCAGCTTAGTGACTTTTGATACGCAGTATTTT. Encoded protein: CASSLVTFDTQYF.

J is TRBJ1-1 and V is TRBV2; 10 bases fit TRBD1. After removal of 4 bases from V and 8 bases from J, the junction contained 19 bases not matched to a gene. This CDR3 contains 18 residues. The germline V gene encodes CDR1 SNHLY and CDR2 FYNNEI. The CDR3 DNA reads TGTGCCAGCAGTGTTGGGTCTGGCACCCTTGACAGGGGGCCCGAAGCTTTCTTT. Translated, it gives CASSVGSGTLDRGPEAFF.

This chain's CDR3 is CASSSATSGGAVIYEQYF. In DNA, the CDR3 is TGTGCCAGCAGCTCCGCTACTAGCGGGGGGGCCGTTATCTACGAGCAGTACTTC. This chain joins TRBV5-4 and TRBJ2-7; 13 positions agree with TRBD2. CDR1 and CDR2 (germline): SGHNT, YYREEE (reference sequence). The CDR3 is 18 residues long. Unmatched junction bases numbered 12, after V lost 3 bases and J lost 3 bases.

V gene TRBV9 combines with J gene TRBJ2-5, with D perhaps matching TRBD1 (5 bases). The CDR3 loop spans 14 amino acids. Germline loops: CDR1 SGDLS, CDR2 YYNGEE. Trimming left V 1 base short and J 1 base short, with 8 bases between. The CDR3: CASSVRGIQETQYF. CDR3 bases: TGTGCCAGCAGCGTAAGGGGTATCCAAGAGACCCAGTACTTC.

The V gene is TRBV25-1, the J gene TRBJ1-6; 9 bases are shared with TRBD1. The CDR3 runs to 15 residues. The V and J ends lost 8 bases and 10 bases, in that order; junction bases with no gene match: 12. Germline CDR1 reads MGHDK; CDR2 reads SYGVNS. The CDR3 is CASETGTGFRSPLHF. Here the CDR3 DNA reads TGTGCCAGCGAAACCGGGACAGGGTTTAGATCACCCCTCCACTTT. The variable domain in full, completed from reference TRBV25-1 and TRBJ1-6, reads EADIYQTPRYLVIGTGKKITLECSQTMGHDKMYWYQQDPGMELHLIHYSYGVNSTEKGDLSSESTVSRIRTEHFPLTLESARPSHTSQYLCASETGTGFRSPLHFGNGTRLTVT.

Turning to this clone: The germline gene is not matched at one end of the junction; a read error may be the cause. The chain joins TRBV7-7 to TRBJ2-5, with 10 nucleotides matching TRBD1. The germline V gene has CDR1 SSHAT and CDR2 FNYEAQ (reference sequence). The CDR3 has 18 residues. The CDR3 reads CASSLAPLVTGGFETQYF. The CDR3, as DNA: TGTGCTAGCAGCTTAGCGCCCCTCGTGACAGGGGGCTTTGAGACCCAGTACTTC.

DNA of the CDR3: TGTGCCTGGAGTGCGCTACAGGGGGGTGGCTACACCTTC. Its translation: CAWSALQGGGYTF. The gene calls are TRBV30 and TRBJ1-2; 8 bases fit TRBD1. CDR1 GTSNPN and CDR2 SVGIG come from the germline V gene (reference sequence). The CDR3 length is 13 residues. V dropped 1 base and J dropped 7; count of bases not matched to a gene: 5.

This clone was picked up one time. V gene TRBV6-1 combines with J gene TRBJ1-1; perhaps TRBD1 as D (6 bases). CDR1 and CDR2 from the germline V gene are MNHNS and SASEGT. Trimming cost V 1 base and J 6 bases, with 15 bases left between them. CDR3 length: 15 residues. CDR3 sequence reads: CASSEVGAAVSEAFF. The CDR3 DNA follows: TGTGCCAGCAGTGAAGTGGGGGCGGCAGTCTCTGAAGCTTTCTTT.

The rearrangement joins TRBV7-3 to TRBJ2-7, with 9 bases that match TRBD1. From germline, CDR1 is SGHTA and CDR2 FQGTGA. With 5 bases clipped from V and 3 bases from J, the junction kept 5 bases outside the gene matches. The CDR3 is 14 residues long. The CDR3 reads CASSMGQGGYEQYF. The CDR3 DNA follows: TGTGCCAGCAGCATGGGACAGGGAGGCTACGAGCAGTACTTC.

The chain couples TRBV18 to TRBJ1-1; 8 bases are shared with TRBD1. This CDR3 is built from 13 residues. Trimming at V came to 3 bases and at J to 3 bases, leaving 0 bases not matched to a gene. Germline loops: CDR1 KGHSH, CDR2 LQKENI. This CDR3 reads CASSPGQDTEAFF. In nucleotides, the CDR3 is TGTGCCAGCTCACCGGGACAGGACACTGAAGCTTTCTTT.

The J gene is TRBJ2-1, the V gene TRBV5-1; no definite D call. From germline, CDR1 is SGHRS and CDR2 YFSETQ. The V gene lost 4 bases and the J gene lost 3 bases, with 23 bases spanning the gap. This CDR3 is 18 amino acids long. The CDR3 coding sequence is TGCGCCAGCAGCCCGGAATCGAGTCGTCGGGTTTTCTACAATGAGCAGTTCTTC. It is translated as CASSPESSRRVFYNEQFF.

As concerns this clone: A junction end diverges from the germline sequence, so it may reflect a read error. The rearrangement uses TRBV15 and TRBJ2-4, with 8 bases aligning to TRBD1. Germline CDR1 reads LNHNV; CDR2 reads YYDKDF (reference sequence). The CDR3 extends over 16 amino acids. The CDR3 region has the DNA TGTGCCACCAGCGGTCGTACAGGGGGGCAAGGAAACATTCAATACTTC. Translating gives CATSGRTGGQGNIQYF.

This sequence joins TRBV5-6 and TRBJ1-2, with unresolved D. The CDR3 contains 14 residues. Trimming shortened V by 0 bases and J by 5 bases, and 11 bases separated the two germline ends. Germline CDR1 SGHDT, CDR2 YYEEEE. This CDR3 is CASSLASWAYGYTF. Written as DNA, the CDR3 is TGTGCCAGCAGCTTGGCAAGTTGGGCGTATGGCTACACCTTC.

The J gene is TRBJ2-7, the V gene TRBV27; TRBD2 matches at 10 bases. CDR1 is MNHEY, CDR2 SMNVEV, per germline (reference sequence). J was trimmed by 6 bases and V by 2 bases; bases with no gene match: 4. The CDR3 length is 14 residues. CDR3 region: CASSLGTSASEQYF. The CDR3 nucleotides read TGTGCCAGCAGTTTAGGGACTAGCGCTAGCGAGCAGTACTTC.